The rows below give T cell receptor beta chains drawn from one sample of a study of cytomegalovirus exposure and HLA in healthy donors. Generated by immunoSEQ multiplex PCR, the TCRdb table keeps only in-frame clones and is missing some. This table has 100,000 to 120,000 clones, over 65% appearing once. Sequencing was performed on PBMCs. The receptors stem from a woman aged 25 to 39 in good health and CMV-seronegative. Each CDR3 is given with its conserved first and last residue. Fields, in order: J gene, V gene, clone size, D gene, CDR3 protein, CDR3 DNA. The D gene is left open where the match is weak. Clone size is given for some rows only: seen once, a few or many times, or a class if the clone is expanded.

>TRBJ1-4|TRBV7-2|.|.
CASTRDGSNEKLFF
TGTGCCAGCACCCGGGACGGGAGTAATGAAAAACTGTTTTTT
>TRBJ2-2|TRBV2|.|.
CASSLGGSTGELFF
TGTGCCAGCAGTCTTGGAGGGAGCACCGGGGAGCTGTTTTTT
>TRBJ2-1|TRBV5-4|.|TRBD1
CASSGGWGRGLNEQFF
TGTGCCAGCAGCGGGGGGTGGGGCAGGGGGCTCAATGAGCAGTTCTTC
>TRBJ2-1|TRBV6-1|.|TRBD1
CASSGRTGQSYNEQFF
TGTGCCAGCAGTGGCAGGACAGGGCAATCCTACAATGAGCAGTTCTTC
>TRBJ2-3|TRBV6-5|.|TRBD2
CASSRTSGANTQYF
TGTGCCAGCAGCCGGACTAGCGGGGCGAATACGCAGTATTTT
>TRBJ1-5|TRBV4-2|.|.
CASSANRQNQPQHF
TGTGCCAGCAGCGCAAACAGGCAGAATCAGCCCCAGCATTTT
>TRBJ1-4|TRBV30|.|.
CAWSLGGGTNEKLFF
TGTGCCTGGAGCCTAGGGGGGGGAACTAATGAAAAACTGTTTTTT
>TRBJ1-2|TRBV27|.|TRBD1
CASSLYRGRGYTF
TGTGCCAGCAGTTTATACAGGGGGAGAGGCTACACCTTC
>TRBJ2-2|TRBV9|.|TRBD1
CASSGGRGGSGELFF
TGTGCCAGCAGCGGAGGGAGAGGGGGCTCCGGGGAGCTGTTTTTT
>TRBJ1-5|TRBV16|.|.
CASSQGLRQPQHF
TGTGCCAGCAGCCAAGGATTGCGGCAGCCCCAGCATTTT
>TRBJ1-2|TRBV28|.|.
CASSFSKYGYTF
TGTGCCAGCAGTTTTTCTAAATATGGCTACACCTTC
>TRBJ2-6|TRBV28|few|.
CASSLGRGKSSGANVLTF
TGTGCCAGCAGTTTAGGTAGGGGCAAGAGCTCTGGGGCCAACGTCCTGACTTTC
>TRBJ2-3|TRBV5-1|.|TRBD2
CASSSLPSGRASDTQYF
TGCGCCAGCAGCTCCCTGCCTAGCGGGAGGGCATCAGATACGCAGTATTTT
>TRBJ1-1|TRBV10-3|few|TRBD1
CAIRKTGESTEAFF
TGTGCCATCAGAAAGACAGGGGAATCCACTGAAGCTTTCTTT